The entry below describes one T cell receptor (beta chain). What it binds is not known. This specimen comes from a study of T cell responses to AZD1222 COVID-19 vaccine. About the research overall: Second-dose timings of about 4 or about 12 weeks were pooled. Whole-study results and caveats: CD4 TCRs linked to vaccination spanned spike, dominating at 160-218 and 743-854. The sample set comprised mostly white British donors with more females, and clonal diversity was possibly underestimated.

Per the germline V gene, CDR1 is SEHNR and CDR2 is FQNEAQ (reference sequence). The V end was cut by 3 bases, the J end by 6 bases, with 14 bases between. The CDR3 runs to 15 residues. Clones were sequenced by immunoSEQ multiplex PCR, and TCRdb holds only the in-frame ones, with some missing. The table lists more than 95,000 clones, 80% to 90% of them singletons. Here the sequenced sample was peripheral blood, taken on day 0 of AZD1222 vaccination. The chain combines TRBV7-9 with TRBJ2-2; perhaps TRBD2 as D (5 bases). The sequence was collected from an adult in good health. The CDR3 coding sequence is TGTGCCAGCAGCTTTGTACAAGGGAGAGCCGGGGAGCTGTTTTTT. Protein sequence: CASSFVQGRAGELFF.